Listed below are T cell receptor beta chains from one sample, sequenced in a study of patients and donors after allogeneic stem cell transplantation. One entry per CDR3 protein, called by TCRdb with MiXCR from the RT-PCR reads. The table has a few hundred thousand distinct CDR3 sequences, around two fifths seen once. Sequencing used blood, either unsorted or a sorted T cell fraction (not recorded which). Receptor source: a human donor who was either an allogeneic HSCT recipient or a stem cell or donor lymphocyte infusion donor (not recorded which). It is not recorded whose cells these are; they may come from a transplant donor. Both conserved end residues are trimmed from each CDR3.

v_gene	CDR3aa
TRBV12-3/TRBV12-4	ASSFSGQGARAF
TRBV6-2/TRBV6-3	ASSLPPQPQH
TRBV12-3/TRBV12-4	ASAAGLLSSGNTIY
TRBV6-2/TRBV6-3	ASSYGPNSPLH
TRBV30	AWSRQPYYNEQF
TRBV6-1	ASSEAANQPQH
TRBV4-1	ASPRGTVSYEQY
TRBV29-1	SVRNRDRGNGYT
TRBV3-1	ASSRDRDTQY
TRBV5-1	ASSWNSYRVAETQY
TRBV5-5	ASSFNPGQGARSPLH
TRBV7-9	ASSLGLAGLGETQY
TRBV4-2	ASSQDSFRTGGNYGYT
TRBV7-6	ASSGGQGDSPLH
TRBV7-9	ASSSTRVDRGNLYTEAF
TRBV4-3	ASSREKNTEAF
TRBV4-2	ASSQDPGTLSLNTEAF
TRBV14	ASSRLTGDNSPLH
TRBV5-1	ASSGTGYSTDTQY
TRBV7-3	ASRSLADPTGTQY
TRBV25-1	ASSPGLRNTEAF
TRBV20-1	SARDRRTRMNTEAF
TRBV6-5	ASSPQVWAGGELF
TRBV12-3/TRBV12-4	ASSPGPGPSNQPQH
TRBV29-1	SVRTGRSYNSPLH
TRBV10-2	ASSDDSYNSPLH
TRBV19	ASSAQGPANNSPLH
TRBV5-4	ASSGDRGLTQH
TRBV20-1	SARGWGPSPYEQY
TRBV12-3/TRBV12-4	ASSPRTGFEAF
TRBV27	ASSPTGGGNIQY
TRBV15	ATSRDYDNGYT
TRBV6-1	ASRRSGAAEAF
TRBV20-1	SVVLGGSYGYT
TRBV29-1	SVGTNYNSPLH
TRBV9	ASSVSPQRSYEQY
TRBV10-3	AIDGGLHTGELF
TRBV12-3/TRBV12-4	ASTERARGRRGYT
TRBV11-2	ASSSRFEQF
TRBV25-1	ASSFNRAGTQY
TRBV7-9	ALRTSGGDTQY
TRBV29-1	SVESGIYTEAF
TRBV4-1	ASSQGVGVQGSYNEQF
TRBV20-1	SAVQAEKY
TRBV5-1	ASSLVGGGNYGYT
TRBV20-1	SASEDRYNEQF
TRBV6-2/TRBV6-3	ASSLPAPIIDTGELF
TRBV12-3/TRBV12-4	ASIGAGRPTGTSTDTQY
TRBV4-3	ASSQEGTGWTEAF
TRBV9	ASSVEDRASYEQY
TRBV3-1	ASSQEAYLNTEAF
TRBV27	ASSLSSGANVLT
TRBV9	ASSMTGGDYGYT
TRBV4-1	ASSHPQGWSNQPQH
TRBV2	ASSEAQGGAGDTQY